This T cell receptor (beta chain) was identified during a study of blood T cell repertoires in COVID-19. Turning to the study itself: Acute-phase and convalescent COVID-19 samples originated in the United States, Italy and Spain. The cDNA or gDNA used as material had been derived from T cells, B-cell-depleted T cells, or PBMCs.

Germline assignment: CDR1 SGHNT and CDR2 YYREEE (reference sequence). Trimming took 0 bases from V and 0 from J, leaving 7 bases between them. This CDR3 region has 16 residues. As handled by the study authors: Reference gene primers were amplified, and this amplification served to estimate nucleated cell counts. The method was immunoSEQ multiplex PCR; TCRdb's version includes in-frame clones alone and lacks a portion of them. That table gives V, J and clone size, and the DNA gave D and trimming. This sample has roughly 49,000 clones; around 83% occur once, and the top ten carry roughly 1.4%. This TCR came from a man aged 50 or older with acute or convalescent COVID-19. The chain recombines TRBV5-4 with TRBJ1-6, with D unresolved. The sequenced sample was peripheral blood. CDR3 protein: CASSLVKSSYNSPLHF. The CDR3 region has the DNA TGTGCCAGCAGCTTGGTGAAGAGCTCCTATAATTCACCCCTCCACTTT.